This T cell receptor (beta chain) was sequenced in a study of metastatic and nonmetastatic thyroid tumors. Study information: Comparative analysis of repertoires was undertaken across blood and tumor or nodule tissue obtained from malignant and benign thyroid patients.

Germline CDR1 SGHVS, CDR2 FQNEAQ. The CDR3 has 13 residues. The V segment lost 5 bases and the J segment 4 bases; nucleotides outside the gene matches: 1. This clone was counted ten times or more. Its specificity is not known. The authors' processing: To classify distant metastasis in papillary thyroid cancer, a model was built from CDR3 differences across clinicopathological groups. TCRdb re-clonotyped the PCR reads through MiXCR. TCRdb assigned the V and J calls; the authors' analysis was not used. In the table there are some 16,000 clones, less than 25% of which are singletons. Notes on the study in general: The study reportedly found significantly higher TCR beta diversity in malignant thyroid tumors than benign nodules, in blood and tumor.

Ahead of thyroid surgery, no patient had received treatment of any kind. This TCR was recovered from a male donor with papillary thyroid cancer or a benign thyroid nodule (not recorded which). Some clones in this sample may be carry-over from other donors' samples. Sequenced sample: tumor tissue. The chain has TRBV7-8 and TRBJ2-5, with TRBD2 matching 10 bases. The CDR3 DNA reads TGTGCCAGCAGCCGGACTAGCGGAGAGACCCAGTACTTC. As protein: CASSRTSGETQYF.